The T cell receptor beta chain described here comes from a study of beta chain features in type 1 diabetes. Overall study: Patient and healthy donor groups were alike in age, gender and cell yields. Overall study findings and caveats: VDJ junctions from patients with type 1 diabetes contained fewer insertions and more deletions. Naive, central memory and regulatory TCRB repertoires appeared more similar among patients than healthy donors. Significant though moderate, a shortening of TCRB CDR3s appeared in all four CD4+ subsets of Type 1 diabetes patients.

The isolated RNA, all of it, was reverse transcribed, so expressed TCRB transcripts were what got sequenced. The data were produced by immunoSEQ multiplex PCR, yet TCRdb's version contains in-frame clones alone and is incomplete. Found here are hundreds of thousands of clones, 14% of them singletons; the top ten hold under 0.02%. With 7 bases removed from V and 5 bases from J, the gap between germline ends came to 15 bases. CDR3 length equals 14 residues. The germline V gene encodes CDR1 MNHNS and CDR2 SASEGT. This clone has a handful of counts. Its antigen is not known. This clonotype was sampled from a man younger than 40 with type 1 diabetes. Sequenced: naive CD4+ T cells from blood. The rearrangement joins TRBV6-1 to TRBJ1-5; tentatively, D is TRBD1 (5 bases). CDR3 DNA sequence: TGTGCCAGCAAGGGACTTTGGACGGATCAGCCCCAGCATTTT. Translated, it gives CASKGLWTDQPQHF.